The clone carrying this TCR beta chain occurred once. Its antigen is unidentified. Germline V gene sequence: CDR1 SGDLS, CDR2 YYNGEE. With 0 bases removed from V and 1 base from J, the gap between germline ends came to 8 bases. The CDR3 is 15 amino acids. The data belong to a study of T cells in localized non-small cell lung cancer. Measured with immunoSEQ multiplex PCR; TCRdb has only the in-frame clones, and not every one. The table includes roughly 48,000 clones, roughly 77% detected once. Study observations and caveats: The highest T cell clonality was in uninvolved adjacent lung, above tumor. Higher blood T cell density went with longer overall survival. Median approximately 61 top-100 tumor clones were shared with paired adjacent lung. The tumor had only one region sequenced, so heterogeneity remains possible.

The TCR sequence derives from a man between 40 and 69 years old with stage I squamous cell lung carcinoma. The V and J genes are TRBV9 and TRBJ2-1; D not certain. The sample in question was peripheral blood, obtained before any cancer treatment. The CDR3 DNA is TGTGCCAGCAGCGTAGGAACAGTATCCTACAATGAGCAGTTCTTC. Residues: CASSVGTVSYNEQFF.